This TCR beta chain came from a study of blood T cell repertoires in COVID-19. Study overall: Sites across the United States, Italy and Spain contributed samples from acute and convalescent COVID-19. From T cells, B-cell-depleted T cells, or PBMCs came the material, which was cDNA or gDNA.

The CDR3 sequence is 16 residues long. Germline V gives CDR1 MNHEY, CDR2 SVGEGT. The ends were cut back, 4 bases at V and 3 bases at J, with 13 bases in the middle. Per the study methods: Estimation of nucleated cell counts relied on the amplification of reference gene primers. Assay: immunoSEQ multiplex PCR; the TCRdb copy retains only in-frame clones and omits some. V, J and clone size are those of that table, while D and trimming were read from the DNA. The sample lists some 150,000 clones; approximately 86% were seen once. Sequencing was done on a sample of peripheral blood. The clonotype was recovered from a woman between 45 and 65 years old with acute or convalescent COVID-19. The chain combines TRBV6-2 or TRBV6-3 with TRBJ1-6, with D maybe TRBD1 (5 bases). CDR3 in amino acids: CASSSPTGGYNSPLHF. CDR3 nucleotide sequence: TGTGCCAGCAGTTCTCCGACGGGGGGCTATAATTCACCCCTCCACTTT.